These 24 T cell receptor beta chains were all obtained from the same sample, sequenced in a study of T cells in Graves' hyperthyroidism and ophthalmopathy. Researchers amplified the TCR beta CDR3 regions from RNA transcripts. Carried out on the TCR CDR3, a first-round RT-PCR used the HTBI primer set. From the multiplex PCR reads, TCRdb called clonotypes with MiXCR, one entry per CDR3 protein. The sample holds 250,000 to 400,000 distinct CDR3 sequences, roughly 13% seen once. The sample taken for sequencing was blood. These receptor sequences come from a middle-aged woman with Graves' ophthalmopathy.

This clonotype was recorded at least ten times. The V and J genes are TRBV6-1 and TRBJ1-4; D is possibly TRBD1 (6 bases). CDR1 MNHNS and CDR2 SASEGT come from the germline V gene. V was clipped by 10 bases and J by 0 bases, with 21 bases between them. The length of the CDR3 is 17 residues. The CDR3 DNA is TGTGCCACTCCGGACAGCCGAAAGGGTGCAACTAATGAAAAACTGTTTTTT. Its protein product is CATPDSRKGATNEKLFF.

This clonotype turned up a few times. The J gene is TRBJ2-1, the V gene TRBV24-1, with D tentatively TRBD1 (5 bases). CDR1 is KGHDR and CDR2 is SFDVKD in the germline V gene. This CDR3 is 14 amino acids long. The ends were cut back, 6 bases at V and 3 bases at J, with 11 bases in the middle. CDR3 bases: TGTGCCACCAGTCGCCAGGGTCTCTACAATGAGCAGTTCTTC. Translating it yields CATSRQGLYNEQFF.

At least ten counts were recorded for this clonotype. CDR3 sequence (DNA): TGTGCCAGCAGGGGGGGGACAGTCGGGACTGAAGCTTTCTTT. This encodes CASRGGTVGTEAFF. The chain couples TRBV12-3 or TRBV12-4 to TRBJ1-1; 7 nucleotides match TRBD1. This CDR3 comprises 14 residues. With 6 bases clipped from V and 5 bases from J, the junction kept 9 bases outside the gene matches.

This clonotype was seen a handful of times. The rearrangement joins TRBV19 to TRBJ1-1; tentatively, D is TRBD1 (6 bases). V lost 3 bases and J 2 bases, leaving 10 bases between the germline ends. The germline V gene has CDR1 LNHDA and CDR2 SQIVND (reference sequence). The CDR3 runs to 14 residues. The CDR3 DNA reads TGTGCCAGTAGTATGGACAGAGACAACACTGAAGCTTTCTTT. Translating it yields CASSMDRDNTEAFF.

This chain uses TRBV2 with TRBJ2-6; no reliable D call. There are 15 residues in the CDR3. Germline CDR1 is SNHLY and CDR2 is FYNNEI. V dropped 4 bases and J dropped 0 bases, with 7 bases sitting between them. CDR3 region: CASSGDISGANVLTF. CDR3 coding DNA: TGTGCCAGCAGTGGCGACATCTCTGGGGCCAACGTCCTGACTTTC.

With respect to this clonotype: At one of its ends the junction is not consistent with the germline gene, which may arise from a read error. The chain joins TRBV7-7 to TRBJ2-1; 9 bases are a match to TRBD2. Germline V gene sequence: CDR1 SSHAT, CDR2 FNYEAQ (reference sequence). The CDR3 totals 18 residues. CDR3 in DNA: TGTGCTAGCAGCTTACCCGGGGCTAGCGGGATCATAGGAAATGAGCAGTTCTTC. Amino acids: CASSLPGASGIIGNEQFF.

This clonotype was detected many times. This rearrangement joins TRBV14 to TRBJ1-1; TRBD1 aligns across 7 bases. The germline CDR1 and CDR2 sequences are SGHDN and FVKESK. The CDR3 loop spans 17 amino acids. The V gene end was trimmed by 1 base and the J gene end by 1 base; junction bases not matched to a gene: 9. DNA for the CDR3: TGTGCCAGCAGCCAAGCGGGGGGTACAGGGGCGAACACTGAAGCTTTCTTT. It codes for CASSQAGGTGANTEAFF.

This clonotype was seen many times. The chain employs TRBV7-9 and TRBJ1-2, with D maybe TRBD1 (6 bases). CDR3 length equals 14 residues. The germline gives CDR1 SEHNR, CDR2 FQNEAQ (reference sequence). Trimming shortened V by 10 bases and J by 8 bases, and 23 bases separated the two germline ends. In DNA, the CDR3 is TGTGCCACCATACCTCAGGGGTCCCGTGAGGGCTACACCTTC. Translating gives CATIPQGSREGYTF. Filled out from reference TRBV7-9 and TRBJ1-2, the complete variable domain reads DTGVSQNPRHKITKRGQNVTFRCDPISEHNRLYWYRQTLGQGPEFLTYFQNEAQLEKSRLLSDRFSAERPKGSFSTLEIQRTEQGDSAMYLCATIPQGSREGYTFGSGTRLTVV.

At least ten counts were recorded for this clonotype. The chain couples TRBV7-9 to TRBJ2-7; no clear D. Trimming left V 5 bases short and J 6 bases short, with 23 bases between. This CDR3 region has 16 residues. Germline-derived CDR1 and CDR2 are SEHNR and FQNEAQ (reference sequence). CDR3 amino acids: CASSPEGILNLVEQYF. In DNA, the CDR3 is TGTGCCAGCAGCCCAGAAGGAATCCTGAATTTGGTCGAGCAGTACTTC.

This clonotype has at least ten counts. The gene calls are TRBV7-2 and TRBJ2-1; 16 nucleotides align to TRBD2. Germline V gene lookup returns CDR1 SGHTA and CDR2 FQGNSA. The length of the CDR3 is 17 residues. With V trimmed by 3 bases and J by 8 bases, 7 bases remained unmatched. CDR3 sequence (DNA): TGTGCCAGCAGCTTTGGGACTAGCGGGGGGGCCGGCCATGAGCAGTTCTTC. This gives the protein CASSFGTSGGAGHEQFF.

This clonotype was seen ten or more times. The DNA for the CDR3 is TGTGCCAGCAGTGAAGCGGGGGTATCCTACGAGCAGTACTTC. This sequence encodes CASSEAGVSYEQYF. V is TRBV2 and J is TRBJ2-7; D is possibly TRBD1 or TRBD2 (5 bases each). The CDR3 extends over 14 amino acids. Germline loops: CDR1 SNHLY, CDR2 FYNNEI. With 0 bases removed from V and 1 base from J, the gap between germline ends came to 7 bases.

This clonotype was recorded many times. V gene TRBV20-1 combines with J gene TRBJ1-1, with 11 positions matching TRBD1. The germline V gene encodes CDR1 DFQATT and CDR2 SNEGSKA (reference sequence). The V gene end was trimmed by 6 bases and the J gene end by 7 bases; junction bases not matched to a gene: 7. This CDR3 comprises 13 residues. In DNA, the CDR3 is TGCAGTGCCACAGGACAGGGGGCCTTTGAAGCTTTCTTT. It specifies CSATGQGAFEAFF.

The V and J genes are TRBV7-8 and TRBJ2-7, with 11 bases fitting TRBD1. The CDR3 spans 13 residues. Germline assignment: CDR1 SGHVS and CDR2 FQNEAQ. The V gene end was trimmed by 3 bases and the J gene end by 7 bases; junction bases not matched to a gene: 2. In DNA, the CDR3 is TGTGCCAGCAGCTTGGACAGGGGGCGGGAGCAGTACTTC. Protein: CASSLDRGREQYF.

This clonotype occurred many times. The chain is built from TRBV7-2 and TRBJ2-3; D not certain. Trimming pared 3 bases from V and 0 bases from J, leaving 4 bases between. Germline CDR1 is SGHTA and CDR2 is FQGNSA. CDR3 length: 13 amino acids. CDR3 sequence (DNA): TGTGCCAGCAGCTTTTATAGCACAGATACGCAGTATTTT. Translating it yields CASSFYSTDTQYF.

This clonotype was seen ten or more times. The chain joins TRBV28 to TRBJ1-1; D gene unclear. CDR3 length: 13 residues. Germline V gives CDR1 MDHEN, CDR2 SYDVKM. V was trimmed by 3 bases and J by 0 bases, leaving 5 bases between them. CDR3 DNA: TGTGCCAGCAGTTTGGCGGTGAACACTGAAGCTTTCTTT. Translating it yields CASSLAVNTEAFF.

The chain joins TRBV2 to TRBJ2-7; D is possibly TRBD2 (6 bases). Germline CDR1 is SNHLY and CDR2 is FYNNEI. The CDR3 runs to 12 residues. V was pared by 7 bases and J by 6 bases, with 13 bases between. CDR3 bases: TGTGCCAGCAAACGGGGAGGTTCCGAGCAGTACTTC. Protein: CASKRGGSEQYF.

This clonotype was seen at least ten times. The chain combines TRBV11-2 with TRBJ2-2, with 8 bases that match TRBD1. This CDR3 spans 15 amino acids. CDR1 is SGHAT and CDR2 is FQNNGV in the germline V gene. V lost 3 bases, J lost 6 bases, and 6 bases stayed unmatched. The CDR3 DNA reads as TGTGCCAGCAGCTTGAGGGCAGGGGGCCCCGGGGAGCTGTTTTTT. It codes for CASSLRAGGPGELFF. Drawing the rest from reference TRBV11-2 and TRBJ2-2, the complete variable domain is EAGVAQSPRYKIIEKRQSVAFWCNPISGHATLYWYQQILGQGPKLLIQFQNNGVVDDSQLPKDRFSAERLKGVDSTLKIQPAKLEDSAVYLCASSLRAGGPGELFFGEGSRLTVL.

The chain couples TRBV20-1 to TRBJ2-5; D is perhaps TRBD1 or TRBD2 (5 bases each). The germline gives CDR1 DFQATT, CDR2 SNEGSKA (reference sequence). The length of the CDR3 is 12 residues. Trimming removed 5 bases from V and 2 bases from J, with 9 bases in between. The CDR3 nucleotides read TGCAGTGCTTGGGGGAGTCAAGAGACCCAGTACTTC. Translated: CSAWGSQETQYF.

In DNA form, the CDR3 reads TGTGCTAGTGGTTTGCCGACACAGGGACAAATACAGTACTTC. Protein: CASGLPTQGQIQYF. The J gene is TRBJ2-5, the V gene TRBV12-5, with D tentatively TRBD1 (6 bases). Germline CDR1 LGHNT, CDR2 FRNRAP. The ends were cut back, 2 bases at V and 11 bases at J, with 18 bases in the middle. This CDR3 has 14 amino acids.

Many counts were recorded for this clonotype. The V and J genes are TRBV12-5 and TRBJ2-7; 7 bases are a match to TRBD1. The CDR3 covers 13 residues. Losses at the gene ends were 4 bases for V and 5 bases for J; bases not matched to a gene: 5. Germline CDR1 LGHNT, CDR2 FRNRAP. This CDR3 reads CASGSGQIHEQYF. In nucleotides, the CDR3 is TGTGCTAGTGGTTCGGGACAGATCCACGAGCAGTACTTC.

This clonotype was observed at least ten times. An end of the junction does not agree with germline; a read error may underlie this. V and J are TRBV28 and TRBJ1-4; 9 bases agree with TRBD1. This CDR3 comprises 19 residues. Germline assignment: CDR1 MDHEN and CDR2 SYDVKM. The chain's CDR3 is CASSTPLETGGATNEKLFF. CDR3 sequence (DNA): TGTGCCAGCAGTACCCCCCTCGAAACAGGGGGCGCAACTAATGAAAAACTATTTTTT.

This clonotype was recorded many times. The chain employs TRBV12-3 or TRBV12-4 and TRBJ1-2; D is undetermined. V was trimmed by 2 bases and J by 4 bases, leaving 11 bases between them. The CDR3 is made up of 14 amino acids. The CDR3 sequence: CASSLRGFGYGYTF. DNA for the CDR3: TGTGCCAGCAGTTTACGGGGATTTGGCTATGGCTACACCTTC.

This clonotype showed up just a few times. The junction does not match germline at one end; this may be a read error. V is TRBV5-1 and J is TRBJ2-7; tentative D call: TRBD1 (6 bases). CDR3 length equals 14 residues. Germline V gene data show CDR1 as SGHRS and CDR2 as YFSETQ. The CDR3 here is CASSLGNRAYEKYF. CDR3 nucleotide sequence: TGCGCCAGCAGCTTGGGGAACAGGGCCTACGAGAAGTACTTC. Supplemented by reference TRBV5-1 and TRBJ2-7, the full variable domain reads KAGVTQTPRYLIKTRGQQVTLSCSPISGHRSVSWYQQTPGQGLQFLFEYFSETQRNKGNFPGRFSGRQFSNSRSEMNVSTLELGDSALYLCASSLGNRAYEKYFGPGTRLTVT.

This clonotype has a handful of counts. This chain uses TRBV19 with TRBJ2-7; 10 nucleotides line up with TRBD1. The CDR3 contains 14 residues. The germline V gene has CDR1 LNHDA and CDR2 SQIVND (reference sequence). After removal of 3 bases from V and 6 bases from J, the junction contained 5 bases not matched to a gene. The CDR3 is CASSIRDRGVEQYF. The DNA of the CDR3 is TGTGCCAGTAGTATCCGGGACAGGGGCGTCGAGCAGTACTTC.